The rows below give T cell receptor beta chains drawn from one sample of a study of chemoradiotherapy in HPV16-positive cancers. The data were produced by immunoSEQ multiplex PCR, yet TCRdb's version contains in-frame clones alone and is incomplete. The sample lists under 6,500 clones; around 90% were seen once. The source was blood, collected from a patient who underwent chemoradiotherapy. All receptors derive from a human donor with HPV-associated anogenital cancer. CDR3s include the opening cysteine and the closing phenylalanine or tryptophan.

j_call v_call cdr3_aa
TRBJ1-2 TRBV7-9 CASGTAAGYTF
TRBJ2-4 TRBV7-2 CASSLGQSKNIQYF
TRBJ2-7 TRBV7-2 CASSLDRGTEQYF
TRBJ2-1 TRBV4-1 CASSQDSSGSPYNEQFF
TRBJ2-5 TRBV11-2 CASGDGGETQYF
TRBJ2-2 TRBV10-3 CAIRGTYNTGELFF
TRBJ1-2 TRBV4-1 CASSQDRGTVVGYDYGYTF
TRBJ2-5 TRBV7-9 CASSSLPQETQYF
TRBJ2-7 TRBV6-5 CASRTLAGEQYF
TRBJ2-5 TRBV7-9 CASSIGTETQYF
TRBJ1-1 TRBV19 CASSIWQGNTEAFF
TRBJ2-1 TRBV10-3 CAISGQGNNEQFF
TRBJ2-2 TRBV7-6 CASSLSADANTGELFF
TRBJ2-1 TRBV27 CASSLVAGYDEQFF
TRBJ1-2 TRBV19 CASSIDGTGNYGYTF
TRBJ1-2 TRBV5-1 CASSLEGRSYGYTF
TRBJ1-6 TRBV4-3 CASSQVVNSYNSPLHF
TRBJ2-7 TRBV28 CASRQGVGSSYEQYF
TRBJ2-1 TRBV29-1 CSVWDRGNEQFF
TRBJ2-5 TRBV2 CASSGARAETQYF
TRBJ2-1 TRBV5-4 CASSDPSGSIYEQFF
TRBJ2-7 TRBV7-9 CASSLQEGNTYEQYF
TRBJ2-7 TRBV5-4 CASSLGQGAFDEQYF
TRBJ1-2 TRBV19 CASRIPGQGYGYTF
TRBJ2-4 TRBV5-4 CASSLGASNIQYF
TRBJ1-1 TRBV5-4 CASSLTRDTEAFF
TRBJ2-7 TRBV18 CASSPPGGTGGSEQYF
TRBJ2-3 TRBV30 CAWSVGTSPLTDTQYF
TRBJ2-7 TRBV6-5 CASSYGTGTSYEQYF
TRBJ2-7 TRBV28 CASRSKFDSHGVYEQYF
TRBJ2-5 TRBV30 CAWSVGSGRRETQYF
TRBJ1-2 TRBV7-9 CASSGENYGYTF
TRBJ2-2 TRBV10-3 CAISETGSTGELFF
TRBJ1-2 TRBV7-9 CAIKTATNYGYTF
TRBJ2-7 TRBV5-5 CASSLNPGHYEQYF
TRBJ2-2 TRBV7-2 CASSLDGRAGSTGELFF
TRBJ2-1 TRBV6-5 CASSYGDVGYNEQFF
TRBJ2-7 TRBV6-1 CASAHPGQGLLEQYF
TRBJ1-5 TRBV28 CASSLVGASSNQPQHF
TRBJ1-2 TRBV7-2 CASSRSVLGGYTF
TRBJ2-3 TRBV7-9 CASSPSGNTDTQYF
TRBJ2-7 TRBV5-1 CASSLGGRSDEQYF
TRBJ2-3 TRBV9 CASSVGSDTQYF